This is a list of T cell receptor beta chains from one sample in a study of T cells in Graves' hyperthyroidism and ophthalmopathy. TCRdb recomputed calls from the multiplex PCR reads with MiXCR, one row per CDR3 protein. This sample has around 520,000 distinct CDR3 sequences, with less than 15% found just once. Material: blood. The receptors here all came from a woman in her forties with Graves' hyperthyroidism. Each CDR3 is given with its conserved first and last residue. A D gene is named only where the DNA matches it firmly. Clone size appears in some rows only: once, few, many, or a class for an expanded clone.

CDR3: CASSQDGTRTYEQYF
DNA: TGTGCCAGCAGCCAAGACGGGACTCGAACCTACGAGCAGTACTTC
V: TRBV3-1
D: -
J: TRBJ2-7
size: many

CDR3: CASSQGWGSYEQYF
DNA: TGTGCCAGCAGCCAAGGATGGGGCTCCTACGAGCAGTACTTC
V: TRBV14
D: -
J: TRBJ2-7
size: few

CDR3: CASSPEVGKGSWEQFF
DNA: TGTGCCAGCAGCCCAGAAGTCGGGAAGGGCTCATGGGAGCAGTTCTTC
V: TRBV7-9
D: -
J: TRBJ2-1
size: many

CDR3: CASSLTRDRSSYEQYF
DNA: TGTGCCAGCAGTTTGACCCGGGACAGGAGTTCCTACGAGCAGTACTTC
V: TRBV2
D: TRBD1
J: TRBJ2-7
size: many

CDR3: CSVDGPGGRETQYF
DNA: TGCAGCGTTGACGGGCCGGGGGGAAGGGAGACCCAGTACTTC
V: TRBV29-1
D: TRBD2
J: TRBJ2-5
size: few

CDR3: CASSESGSETQYF
DNA: TGTGCCAGCAGTGAATCAGGGTCGGAGACCCAGTACTTC
V: TRBV25-1
D: -
J: TRBJ2-5
size: -

CDR3: CASSLAGGQENYEQYF
DNA: TGTGCCAGCAGTTTAGCTGGGGGACAGGAGAACTACGAGCAGTACTTC
V: TRBV28
D: TRBD1
J: TRBJ2-7
size: -

CDR3: CASSPPVGRSSYEQYF
DNA: TGTGCCAGCTCACCACCGGTGGGACGGAGCTCCTACGAGCAGTACTTC
V: TRBV18
D: -
J: TRBJ2-7
size: many

CDR3: CASSPPGHDTQYF
DNA: TGTGCCAGCTCACCACCGGGACACGATACGCAGTATTTT
V: TRBV18
D: -
J: TRBJ2-3
size: many

CDR3: CASSAIPSGTEETQYF
DNA: TGTGCCAGCAGCGCAATACCTAGCGGGACAGAAGAGACCCAGTACTTC
V: TRBV9
D: TRBD2
J: TRBJ2-5
size: -